This T cell receptor (beta chain) appears in the sequencing data of a study of T cell changes during pregnancy in multiple sclerosis. There are 13 residues in the CDR3. V gave up 5 bases and J gave up 4 bases; unmatched junction bases: 2. The V gene's germline CDR1 is SGHNT and CDR2 YYREEE (reference sequence). Clones were sequenced by immunoSEQ multiplex PCR, and TCRdb holds only the in-frame ones, with some missing. The repertoire has fewer than 60,000 clones, about nine tenths of them found once; the top ten carry roughly 10%. This TCR was sampled from a female donor with multiple sclerosis, enrolled in a pregnancy study. This specimen consisted of CD8+ T cells from peripheral blood mononuclear cells, obtained after pregnancy. The chain links TRBV5-4 to TRBJ2-2, with 7 bases identical to TRBD2. The CDR3 is CASRGEGTGELFF. The DNA for the CDR3 is TGTGCCAGCAGGGGGGAGGGCACCGGGGAGCTGTTTTTT.